This T cell receptor (beta chain) was identified during a study of blood T cell repertoires in COVID-19. Profiling relied on immunoSEQ multiplex PCR, and the TCRdb table lists in-frame clones only, not all of them. The table includes 140,000 to 150,000 clones, around 84% detected once. The CDR3 extends over 15 amino acids. V lost 2 bases to trimming and J lost 2 bases, with 11 bases between them. Germline lookup yields CDR1 MNHEY and CDR2 SVGEGT. This chain joins TRBV6-2 or TRBV6-3 and TRBJ2-3; D might be TRBD2 (5 bases). The sequence came from a human donor in a cohort sampled during active COVID-19. What was sequenced was peripheral blood. CDR3 nucleotide sequence: TGTGCCAGCAGTTACCCAGCGGCCTTCACAGATACGCAGTATTTT. Translated, it gives CASSYPAAFTDTQYF.